The 9 T cell receptor beta chains below were found in one sample sequenced in a study of blood T cells in healthy people across ages. Together with a sample-barcoded 5' primer, a J-beta primer mix was included in a second PCR lasting about 7 to 11 cycles. MiXCR, run by TCRdb on the 5' RACE reads, gives a single entry per CDR3 protein. Here the sample spans around 1.5 million distinct CDR3 sequences, almost 35% being singletons. The source material was blood. These receptors came from a woman aged 25-40 years in good health.

This clonotype has a single count. The genes are TRBV12-3 or TRBV12-4 and TRBJ2-3; weak D call: TRBD2 (6 bases). Between the trimmed V and J ends, which lost 6 bases and 7 bases, there was a span of 20 bases. The CDR3 sequence is 15 residues long. CDR3 DNA: TGTGCCAGCAGAATTGGTGGGGGGACGACGAATACGCAGTATTTT. It codes for CASRIGGGTTNTQYF.

The genes are TRBV6-5 and TRBJ2-1, with TRBD2 matching 10 bases. Germline loops: CDR1 MNHEY, CDR2 SVGAGI. J gave up 7 bases and V 6 bases, and 6 bases lay outside the gene matches. The CDR3 totals 14 residues. In DNA, the CDR3 is TGTGCCAGCAGGGGGGGACTAGCGAATAATGAGCAGTTCTTC. Translated, it gives CASRGGLANNEQFF.

V usage is TRBV10-2 and J usage is TRBJ2-3, with 8 bases aligning to TRBD2. Trimming removed 3 bases from V and 4 bases from J; junction bases left unmatched: 6. The germline V gene has CDR1 WSHSY and CDR2 SAAADI. The CDR3 length is 15 residues. The CDR3 loop reads CASSDAGGLADTQYF. The CDR3 bases are TGCGCCAGCAGTGACGCGGGGGGCCTGGCAGATACGCAGTATTTT.

This chain joins TRBV30 and TRBJ2-5, with 10 bases lining up with TRBD1. Germline-derived CDR1 and CDR2 are GTSNPN and SVGIG (reference sequence). The CDR3 runs 15 residues. V lost 5 bases, J lost 3 bases, and 9 bases stayed unmatched. Here the CDR3 reads CAWFSRGTGEETQYF. CDR3 nucleotides: TGTGCCTGGTTCTCTAGGGGGACAGGGGAAGAGACCCAGTACTTC. Full variable domain (rest looked up from reference TRBV30 and TRBJ2-5): SQTIHQWPATLVQPVGSPLSLECTVEGTSNPNLYWYRQAAGRGLQLLFYSVGIGQISSEVPQNLSASRPQDRQFILSSKKLLLSDSGFYLCAWFSRGTGEETQYFGPGTRLLVL.

This chain links TRBV5-1 with TRBJ2-1; 8 bases line up with TRBD2. The germline CDR1 and CDR2 sequences are SGHRS and YFSETQ. V shed 0 bases and J 8 bases; nucleotides not matched to a gene: 7. The length of the CDR3 is 15 residues. Written as DNA, the CDR3 is TGCGCCAGCAGCTTGGTCGGGGGGGGCGTTGATGAGCAGTTCTTC. This codes for CASSLVGGGVDEQFF.

This clonotype came up once. As DNA, the CDR3 is TGCAGTGCTAGAGCTTTGACACCCGTCACAGATACGCAGTATTTT. Residues: CSARALTPVTDTQYF. This sequence joins TRBV20-1 and TRBJ2-3; D unresolved. Germline values: CDR1 DFQATT, CDR2 SNEGSKA (reference sequence). V lost 1 base and J 2 bases, leaving 13 bases between the germline ends. This CDR3 is built from 15 residues.

This clonotype was seen many times. CDR3 DNA: TGTGCCTGGAGTGAACAGGGTTATGGCTACACCTTC. Its protein product is CAWSEQGYGYTF. The chain employs TRBV30 and TRBJ1-2; D is perhaps TRBD1 (6 bases). This CDR3 has 12 amino acids. The V end was cut by 1 base, the J end by 5 bases, with 8 bases between. The germline V gene encodes CDR1 GTSNPN and CDR2 SVGIG (reference sequence).

This clonotype was recorded only once. The CDR3 is CAATGEHMNTEAFF. The CDR3 region has the DNA TGTGCGGCGACAGGGGAACACATGAACACTGAAGCTTTCTTT. The chain has TRBV30 and TRBJ1-1, with TRBD1 identical over 8 bases. Germline assignment: CDR1 GTSNPN and CDR2 SVGIG (reference sequence). The CDR3 has 14 amino acids.

The chain employs TRBV10-3 and TRBJ1-6; 7 nucleotides agree with TRBD1. The germline gives CDR1 ENHRY, CDR2 SYGVKD. This CDR3 comprises 15 residues. The V segment lost 4 bases and the J segment 6 bases; nucleotides outside the gene matches: 6. The CDR3 DNA sequence: TGTGCCATCAGTGGTGACAGGGTTGGTAATTCACCCCTCCACTTT. Residues: CAISGDRVGNSPLHF.